These T cell receptor beta chains were read from a single sample in a study of control samples from healthy donors and cancer patients. This table comes from immunoSEQ multiplex PCR, and its TCRdb copy is limited to in-frame clones, with some not included. This table has about 140,000 clones, around nine tenths appearing once. Material for sequencing was blood. The receptors come from a woman aged 30 to 39 in good health. The CDR3 runs from the conserved cysteine through the conserved F or W. The D gene is left open where the match is weak. Part of the rows lack a size; the others show once, few, many or a class for expanded clones.

>TRBJ1-1|-|-|TRBV6-6
TGTGCCAGCAGCCGTCCGGACACTGAAGCTTTCTTT
CASSRPDTEAFF
>TRBJ1-6|-|-|TRBV11-2
TGTGCCAGCAGCTTATGGCGGATGAATTCACCCCTCCACTTT
CASSLWRMNSPLHF
>TRBJ2-2|-|-|TRBV24-1
TGTGCCACCAGTGATCGGACTCACACCGGGGAGCTGTTTTTT
CATSDRTHTGELFF
>TRBJ1-3|-|once|TRBV30
TGTGCCTGGAGTGAGGTACTAAGCTCTGGAAACACCATATATTTT
CAWSEVLSSGNTIYF
>TRBJ1-2|-|-|TRBV5-6
TGTGCCAGCAGCGCCGGGACACTGGATAACTATGGCTACACCTTC
CASSAGTLDNYGYTF
>TRBJ1-6|TRBD1|-|TRBV18
TGTGCCAGCTCACCGGGACAGGGGAATTCACCCCTCCACTTT
CASSPGQGNSPLHF
>TRBJ1-5|-|-|TRBV6-6
TGTGCCAGCAGTCCCGACACCTCCAATCAGCCCCAGCATTTT
CASSPDTSNQPQHF
>TRBJ1-5|-|-|TRBV5-6
TGTGCCAGCAGCAGTACAGGTTATAGCAATCAGCCCCAGCATTTT
CASSSTGYSNQPQHF
>TRBJ2-7|TRBD2|few|TRBV20-1
TGCAGTGCTAGTGGGGGACTAGCGAACTCCTACGAGCAGTACTTC
CSASGGLANSYEQYF
>TRBJ1-2|-|once|TRBV29-1
TGCAGCGTTATCTCCGGGTGGAGGGGAGGCTATGGCTACACCTTC
CSVISGWRGGYGYTF
>TRBJ1-6|-|-|TRBV5-1
TGCGCCAGCAGCTTAAAAACGGGGCGCGGTTCACCCCTCCACTTT
CASSLKTGRGSPLHF
>TRBJ2-2|-|-|TRBV3-1/TRBV3-2
TGTGCCAGCAGCCAAGAACCGGGCCCCACTCGAGCGGGGCTGTTTTTT
CASSQEPGPTRAGLFF
>TRBJ1-1|-|-|TRBV6-1
TGTGCCAGCAGTGAATATGGTGAAGCTTTCTTT
CASSEYGEAFF
>TRBJ2-7|-|-|TRBV2
TGTGCCAGCAGTGAGAGGCCAGGGGTCCTCTACGAGCAGTACTTC
CASSERPGVLYEQYF
>TRBJ2-2|-|once|TRBV14
TGTGCCAGCAGCCAAGATCATCGGGTGTTGGGGGAGCTGTTTTTT
CASSQDHRVLGELFF
>TRBJ2-5|-|-|TRBV24-1
TGTGCCACCAGTGATTTGGGGGGACTCCAAGAGACCCAGTACTTC
CATSDLGGLQETQYF
>TRBJ1-5|-|-|TRBV7-2
TGTGCCAGCAGGGAAGGGGGGGAGCAGCCCCAGCATTTT
CASREGGEQPQHF
>TRBJ2-7|-|-|TRBV28
TGTGCCAGCACCCTGGGGCGGAGTGAGCAGTACTTC
CASTLGRSEQYF
>TRBJ2-2|-|-|TRBV11-2
TGTGCCAGCAGCCCCGGGGCCGGGGAGCTGTTTTTT
CASSPGAGELFF
>TRBJ2-4|-|-|TRBV7-2
TGTGCCAGCAGCTTAGGGGCAGTCTACAACATTCAGTACTTC
CASSLGAVYNIQYF
>TRBJ2-1|-|-|TRBV5-4
TGTGCCAGCAGCTTGGCTGGGGCGCTGCCCTACAATGAGCAGTTCTTC
CASSLAGALPYNEQFF
>TRBJ1-1|-|-|TRBV7-9
TGTGCCAGCAGCTCCCCGAACAGGGTTGAAGCTTTCTTT
CASSSPNRVEAFF
>TRBJ2-5|TRBD2|-|TRBV18
TGTGCCAGCTCACAGACTAGCGGAGAGACCCAGTACTTC
CASSQTSGETQYF
>TRBJ2-7|-|-|TRBV29-1
TGCAGCGTTGAACCGGGACTGCATCCCTACGAGCAGTACTTC
CSVEPGLHPYEQYF
>TRBJ1-2|-|-|TRBV6-2/TRBV6-3
TGTGCCAGCAGCCCGCATCAGCGTGGCTACACCTTC
CASSPHQRGYTF
>TRBJ1-2|-|-|TRBV11-2
TGTGCCAGCACCATTTCGGGGTCTTCTAACTATGGCTACACCTTC
CASTISGSSNYGYTF
>TRBJ2-3|-|-|TRBV11-2
TGTGCCAGCAGCTTACTGACTACCACAGATACGCAGTATTTT
CASSLLTTTDTQYF
>TRBJ1-2|-|-|TRBV4-1
TGCGCCAGCAGCCAACAGGCGACAAACTATGGCTACACCTTC
CASSQQATNYGYTF
>TRBJ2-3|TRBD2|-|TRBV5-1
TGCGCCAGCAGCTGGATGACTAGCGGGTCGACAGATACGCAGTATTTT
CASSWMTSGSTDTQYF
>TRBJ2-1|-|-|TRBV3-1/TRBV3-2
TGTGCCAGCAGCCAAGTTCTAGGTCTCGCCGTCAATGAGCAGTTCTTC
CASSQVLGLAVNEQFF
>TRBJ1-3|-|-|TRBV10-1
TGCGCCAGCAGTCCCATAGTTCCCGGGCCCCGCTCTGGAAACACCATATATTTT
CASSPIVPGPRSGNTIYF
>TRBJ1-1|-|-|TRBV2
TGTGCCAGCAGTGAAGTTGGAGGGGGAGACACTGAAGCTTTCTTT
CASSEVGGGDTEAFF
>TRBJ1-6|-|-|TRBV19
TGTGCCAGTAAACAGCTCAGCTCCTATAATTCACCCCTCCACTTT
CASKQLSSYNSPLHF
>TRBJ2-5|TRBD2|-|TRBV9
TGTGCCAGCAGCCCCGGGACTAGTGAGGGGACCCAGTACTTC
CASSPGTSEGTQYF
>TRBJ1-1|-|-|TRBV5-1
TGCGCCAGCAGCCCGGCGGGGGGGCACACTGAAGCTTTCTTT
CASSPAGGHTEAFF
>TRBJ2-3|-|once|TRBV5-1
TGCGCCAGCAGCTCCAGGGTAAGAGGTGGGGATACGCAGTATTTT
CASSSRVRGGDTQYF
>TRBJ2-1|TRBD2|-|TRBV11-2
TGTGCCAGCAGACTAGCGGGAGAATTCTATGAGCAGTTCTTC
CASRLAGEFYEQFF
>TRBJ2-7|-|-|TRBV5-4
TGTGCCAGCACGGGTCCGAGCTCCTACGAGCAGTACTTC
CASTGPSSYEQYF
>TRBJ2-5|-|-|TRBV12-3/TRBV12-4
TGTGCCAGCAGTTTAATTTCGGAGACCCAGTACTTC
CASSLISETQYF
>TRBJ2-5|-|-|TRBV28
TGTGCCAGCGGAGTACAGCTCAACCCAGAGACCCAGTACTTC
CASGVQLNPETQYF
>TRBJ1-1|-|-|TRBV9
TGTGCCAGCAGTTCAGTCGGGGGAACTGAAGCTTTCTTT
CASSSVGGTEAFF
>TRBJ2-2|-|-|TRBV19
TGTGCCAGACTTACAGGTTCCACCGGGGAGCTGTTTTTT
CARLTGSTGELFF
>TRBJ2-1|-|-|TRBV30
TGTGCCTGGAGTGTATCAGGTAATGAGCAGTTCTTC
CAWSVSGNEQFF
>TRBJ1-4|TRBD1|-|TRBV5-6
TGTGCCAGCAGCCTCGGACAGGGTAATCGAAAACTGTTTTTT
CASSLGQGNRKLFF
>TRBJ2-3|-|-|TRBV5-4
TGTGCCAGCAGCTTCGGACCCTGGGGTCCAGATACGCAGTATTTT
CASSFGPWGPDTQYF
>TRBJ1-1|TRBD1|few|TRBV18
TGTGCCAGCTCACCAGGAGACAGGGCCCTTAACACTGAAGCTTTCTTT
CASSPGDRALNTEAFF
>TRBJ2-1|-|-|TRBV29-1
TGCAGCGTTGTGAAACTAGCCCTACAGGAGCAGTTCTTC
CSVVKLALQEQFF
>TRBJ2-3|TRBD2|-|TRBV29-1
TGCAGCGTTGAAGATCCGCGGGGGGGCACAGATACGCAGTATTTT
CSVEDPRGGTDTQYF
>TRBJ2-7|-|-|TRBV19
TGTGCCAGTAGCGCCGACGATAGGGGTTCCGAGCAGTACTTC
CASSADDRGSEQYF
>TRBJ1-5|-|-|TRBV28
TGTGCCAGCAGTAAAACAGGGTTGAGCAATCAGCCCCAGCATTTT
CASSKTGLSNQPQHF
>TRBJ1-2|-|once|TRBV29-1
TGCAGCGTTGAAGATGGCAGGGATGCTAACTATGGCTACACCTTC
CSVEDGRDANYGYTF
>TRBJ2-3|-|-|TRBV9
TGTGCCAGCAGCGTAGAGGGGGGGACAACAGATACGCAGTATTTT
CASSVEGGTTDTQYF
>TRBJ2-7|TRBD1|-|TRBV2
TGTGCCAGCAGTGAACGTGGCAGGGGGCGGGAGCAGTACTTC
CASSERGRGREQYF